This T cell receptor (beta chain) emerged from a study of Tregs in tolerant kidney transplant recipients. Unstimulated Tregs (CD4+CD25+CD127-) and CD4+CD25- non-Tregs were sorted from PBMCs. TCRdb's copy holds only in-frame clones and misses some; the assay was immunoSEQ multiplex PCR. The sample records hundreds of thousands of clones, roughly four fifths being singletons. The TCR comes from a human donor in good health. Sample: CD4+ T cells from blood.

The CDR3 is CSVVVGADRLSGYTF. In nucleotides, the CDR3 is TGCAGCGTTGTTGTCGGTGCGGATCGCCTGTCAGGCTACACCTTC. J is TRBJ1-2 and V is TRBV29-1, with D unresolved. This CDR3 has 15 amino acids. V shed 4 bases and J shed 8 bases, with 23 bases lying between them. Germline assignment: CDR1 SQVTM and CDR2 ANQGSEA. The complete variable domain, with remaining parts taken from reference TRBV29-1 and TRBJ1-2, reads SAVISQKPSRDICQRGTSLTIQCQVDSQVTMMFWYRQQPGQSLTLIATANQGSEATYESGFVIDKFPISRPNLTFSTLTVSNMSPEDSSIYLCSVVVGADRLSGYTFGSGTRLTVV.